This passage covers 12 T cell receptor beta chains from one sample sequenced in a study of CD8+CD57+ T cells in acquired aplastic anemia. According to the study, genomic DNA was the template for TCR beta VDJ and CDR3 profiling. In TCRdb, the reads were re-called with MiXCR into one record per CDR3 protein. The sample includes 160,000 or so distinct CDR3 sequences, around 48% of them seen just once. Patients chosen for sequencing had CD8+CD57+ cells that had expanded, as shown by flow cytometry. What was sequenced was sorted CD4+, CD8+, or CD8+CD57+ T cells (not recorded which) from PBMCs. These receptors were collected from a human donor with aplastic anemia.

V is TRBV4-1 and J is TRBJ2-1; TRBD2 matches 7 bases. Germline CDR1 reads MGHRA; CDR2 reads YSYEKL. V dropped 4 bases and J dropped 0; count of bases not matched to a gene: 6. The CDR3 is made up of 16 amino acids. DNA of the CDR3: TGCGCCAGCAGCCTATTAGCGGGTGGCTCCTACAATGAGCAGTTCTTC. This sequence encodes CASSLLAGGSYNEQFF.

This clonotype was detected ten times or more. The rearrangement links TRBV20-1 to TRBJ2-5; D is ambiguous. Germline assignment: CDR1 DFQATT and CDR2 SNEGSKA (reference sequence). CDR3 length equals 11 residues. The CDR3, as DNA: TGCGGTCACTACCAACAAGAGACCCAGTACTTC. It translates to CGHYQQETQYF.

This clonotype has more than one count but fewer than ten. This chain connects TRBV7-2 to TRBJ2-3; D uncertain. Trimming left V 6 bases short and J 0 bases short, with 7 bases between. CDR1 and CDR2 from the germline V gene are SGHTA and FQGNSA. The CDR3 is made up of 13 amino acids. In DNA, the CDR3 is TGTGCCAGCAGTGACGGCAGCACAGATACGCAGTATTTT. This encodes CASSDGSTDTQYF.

This clonotype was seen at least ten times. This sequence joins TRBV6-5 and TRBJ2-7, with unresolved D. Trimming stripped 0 bases from V and 2 bases from J, with 14 bases between. This CDR3 is 16 amino acids long. CDR1 and CDR2 from the germline V gene are MNHEY and SVGAGI. CDR3 loop: CASSYSTTGNPYEQYF. The CDR3 coding sequence is TGTGCCAGCAGTTACTCCACGACCGGAAACCCCTACGAGCAGTACTTC.

This clonotype has at least ten counts. The chain is built from TRBV7-9 and TRBJ2-7; D perhaps matches TRBD1 (6 bases). The CDR3 runs to 16 residues. Germline-derived CDR1 and CDR2 are SEHNR and FQNEAQ (reference sequence). Trimming cost V 5 bases and J 0 bases, with 17 bases left between them. The CDR3 reads CASSPVAGTYSYEQYF. Written as DNA, the CDR3 is TGTGCCAGCAGCCCGGTGGCAGGGACATACTCCTACGAGCAGTACTTC. The variable domain in full, completed from reference TRBV7-9 and TRBJ2-7, reads DTGVSQNPRHKITKRGQNVTFRCDPISEHNRLYWYRQTLGQGPEFLTYFQNEAQLEKSRLLSDRFSAERPKGSFSTLEIQRTEQGDSAMYLCASSPVAGTYSYEQYFGPGTRLTVT.

J is TRBJ2-7 and V is TRBV10-1; 9 bases map to TRBD1. The germline V gene has CDR1 WNHNN and CDR2 SYGVQD (reference sequence). The CDR3 is 15 amino acids. V trimming: 1 base; J trimming: 1 base; junction bases outside the gene matches: 2. The CDR3 region has the DNA TGCGCCAGCAGTGAGTTCGGGACAGGGTCCTACGAGCAGTACTTC. This sequence encodes CASSEFGTGSYEQYF.

CDR3 protein: CSARDPIVADTQYF. Here the CDR3 DNA reads TGCAGTGCTAGAGACCCGATAGTAGCAGATACGCAGTATTTT. J is TRBJ2-3 and V is TRBV20-1; D not resolved. The V end was cut by 0 bases, the J end by 4 bases, with 11 bases between. CDR1 and CDR2 from the germline V gene are DFQATT and SNEGSKA (reference sequence). The CDR3 totals 14 residues.

CDR3 coding DNA: TGTGCCAGCAGTTTCCGTCAGGATATTAACACTGAAGCTTTCTTT. This gives the protein CASSFRQDINTEAFF. The V gene is TRBV28, the J gene TRBJ1-1; D ambiguous. From germline, CDR1 is MDHEN and CDR2 SYDVKM. Trimming shortened V by 3 bases and J by 2 bases, and 13 bases separated the two germline ends. There are 15 residues in the CDR3.

V gene TRBV7-9 combines with J gene TRBJ1-1; weak D call: TRBD1 (5 bases). The CDR3 extends over 14 amino acids. CDR1 is SEHNR and CDR2 is FQNEAQ in the germline V gene (reference sequence). V was cut by 5 bases and J by 1 base, with 11 bases left in between. The CDR3 region has the DNA TGTGCCAGCAGCGAGGGCCAGGGGAACACTGAAGCTTTCTTT. Protein sequence: CASSEGQGNTEAFF.

For this clonotype: A much larger clonotype is one base distant, so this may be a read error. The gene calls are TRBV11-1 and TRBJ2-3; 7 nucleotides match TRBD2. There are 15 residues in the CDR3. The germline V gene has CDR1 SGHAT and CDR2 FQDESV (reference sequence). The chain's CDR3 is CASSLTPAGADAQYF. In nucleotides, the CDR3 is TGTGCCAGCAGCTTAACTCCCGCGGGAGCAGATGCGCAGTATTTT.

The V gene is TRBV7-2, the J gene TRBJ2-5, with D maybe TRBD2 (6 bases). The CDR3 spans 15 residues. V lost 6 bases to trimming and J lost 5 bases, with 19 bases between them. Germline V gives CDR1 SGHTA, CDR2 FQGNSA. CDR3 coding DNA: TGTGCCAGCAGTTTGGGGCGGGGACCCATGGAGACCCAGTACTTC. Translated: CASSLGRGPMETQYF.

The rearrangement uses TRBV19 and TRBJ1-2; 8 bases align to TRBD1. Trimming removed 0 bases from V and 8 bases from J; junction bases left unmatched: 2. CDR3 length: 13 amino acids. The V gene's germline CDR1 is LNHDA and CDR2 SQIVND (reference sequence). CDR3 sequence: CASSIEDRDGYTF. The CDR3 DNA is TGTGCCAGTAGTATAGAGGACAGGGACGGCTACACCTTC.